This T cell receptor (beta chain) was captured in a study of blood T cell repertoires in COVID-19. Across the study: There were acute and convalescent COVID-19 samples, and they came from the United States, Italy and Spain. Sources were T cells, B-cell-depleted T cells, or PBMCs; the material itself was cDNA or gDNA.

This CDR3 has 13 residues. CDR1 SGHKS and CDR2 YYEKEE come from the germline V gene (reference sequence). The V and J ends lost 4 bases and 3 bases, in that order; junction bases with no gene match: 2. Original analysis: Estimation of nucleated cell counts was performed using reference gene primer amplification. Some clones are missing from TCRdb's copy, which holds only in-frame ones; the method was immunoSEQ multiplex PCR. V and J calls and clone size are as listed in that table; D and trimming were resolved from the DNA. The sample consists of some 260,000 clones, approximately 80% of them appearing once.

The sample taken for sequencing was peripheral blood. This chain uses TRBV5-5 with TRBJ1-2; 8 nucleotides agree with TRBD1. This clonotype was sampled from a woman between 35 and 50 years old with active or convalescent COVID-19. The DNA for the CDR3 is TGTGCCAGCAGCCAGACAGGGGACTATGGCTACACCTTC. The encoded protein is CASSQTGDYGYTF.